The rows below give T cell receptor beta chains drawn from one sample of a study of cytomegalovirus exposure and HLA in healthy donors. Data came from immunoSEQ multiplex PCR; TCRdb stores just in-frame clones and leaves some out. The sample consists of about 90,000 clones, 65% to 80% of them appearing once. The sample taken for sequencing was PBMCs. These receptors all stem from a young woman in good health and CMV-seropositive. CDR3s leave out the opening cysteine and the closing phenylalanine or tryptophan. D genes are given only for firm matches. Clone size is stated in some rows and not others, as once, few, many or a class when expanded.

>.|.|TRBJ1-1|TRBV9
ASSVSVMNTEAF
>once|TRBD1|TRBJ2-2|TRBV9
ASKGIPGQGEHGELF
>.|TRBD2|TRBJ2-2|TRBV5-1
ASSPGLAGGNTGELF
>.|.|TRBJ1-1|TRBV6-5
ASSYYSLNTEAF
>few|.|TRBJ2-1|TRBV18
ASTQDRNNEQF
>.|TRBD2|TRBJ2-3|TRBV5-4
ASSNPTSGSFLSTDTQY
>.|TRBD1|TRBJ1-5|TRBV7-2
ASSLVSGGQPQH
>.|.|TRBJ1-2|TRBV19
ASINRTNYGYT
>.|.|TRBJ2-2|TRBV7-8
ASSPFGGLTGELF
>.|.|TRBJ1-1|TRBV7-9
ASSPWINRKNTEAF
>.|TRBD1|TRBJ2-1|TRBV7-9
ASSPSRQGAGLNEQF
>once|TRBD1|TRBJ1-1|TRBV5-6
ASSSLDRGAF
>.|.|TRBJ2-1|TRBV7-2
ASTLQGPSSYNEQF
>.|TRBD2|TRBJ2-5|TRBV27
ASSFWTSGQETQY
>once|.|TRBJ1-2|TRBV6-5
ASSYSSGSYGYT
>.|.|TRBJ1-1|TRBV14
ASSQGNSWDTEAF
>once|TRBD2|TRBJ2-7|TRBV15
ATSRDPGGSVYYEQY
>few|.|TRBJ2-1|TRBV2
ASSGGLRYNEQF
>few|TRBD1|TRBJ1-5|TRBV19
ASSITSPGTGGNQPQH
>.|TRBD1|TRBJ2-3|TRBV4-1
ASSPRDRITDTQY
>.|.|TRBJ2-1|TRBV2
ASRANYDEQF
>.|TRBD1|TRBJ1-6|TRBV25-1
ASSVGTGGSPLH
>.|.|TRBJ2-7|TRBV30
AWSVGGTDHEQY
>.|.|TRBJ2-7|TRBV7-2
ASMNRESYEQY
>few|.|TRBJ2-7|TRBV7-2
ASSLSAISYEQY
>.|.|TRBJ2-5|TRBV10-3
AIKERETQY
>.|.|TRBJ1-1|TRBV6-5
ASRRGDTNTEAF
>.|.|TRBJ1-2|TRBV2
ASSKDSAGGYT
>.|TRBD1|TRBJ1-6|TRBV9
ASSLGQGKGPLH
>.|TRBD1|TRBJ2-7|TRBV9
ASSASTAGTGLYEQY
>.|.|TRBJ1-5|TRBV21-1
ASSKYTEGLQH
>.|.|TRBJ2-3|TRBV7-2
ASSFLGQGASTDTQY
>few|.|TRBJ2-1|TRBV7-3
ASSHSRDNEQF
>.|.|TRBJ2-1|TRBV19
ASSRAGYNEQF
>few|.|TRBJ1-6|TRBV5-4
ASSSGQGGPYNSPLH
>.|.|TRBJ1-2|TRBV6-5
ASAGLYGYT
>.|.|TRBJ2-3|TRBV7-2
ASSRRDARGDTQY
>.|.|TRBJ1-2|TRBV5-5
ASSYLQGINGYT
>once|TRBD2|TRBJ2-1|TRBV7-2
ASSPRTRDEQF
>.|.|TRBJ2-1|TRBV6-1
ASSEGRTEQF
>.|TRBD1|TRBJ1-6|TRBV6-1
ASTGGNSPLH
>.|TRBD1|TRBJ1-5|TRBV6-6
ASSLRETGGQPQH
>.|.|TRBJ1-5|TRBV27
ASNPTRSNQPQH
>.|.|TRBJ2-3|TRBV15
ATSRPINTDTQY
>.|.|TRBJ1-4|TRBV6-1
ASSEPGLLEKLF